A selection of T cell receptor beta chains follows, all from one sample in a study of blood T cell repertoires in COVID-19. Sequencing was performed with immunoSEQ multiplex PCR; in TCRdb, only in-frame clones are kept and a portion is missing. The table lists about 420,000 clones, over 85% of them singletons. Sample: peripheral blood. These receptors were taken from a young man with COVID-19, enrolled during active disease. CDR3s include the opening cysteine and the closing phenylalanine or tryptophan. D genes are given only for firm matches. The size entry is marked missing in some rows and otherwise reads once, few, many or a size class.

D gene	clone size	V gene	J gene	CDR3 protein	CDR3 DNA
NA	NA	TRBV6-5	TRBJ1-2	CASRQGSRYGYTF	TGTGCCAGCAGGCAGGGGTCCCGGTATGGCTACACCTTC
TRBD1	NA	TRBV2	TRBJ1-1	CASTNDRAVAFF	TGTGCCAGCACCAACGACAGGGCGGTAGCTTTCTTT
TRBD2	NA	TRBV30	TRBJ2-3	CAWRGGSGDTQYF	TGTGCCTGGAGGGGCGGGAGTGGGGATACGCAGTATTTT
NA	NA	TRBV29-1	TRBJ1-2	CSVEAGPYGYTF	TGCAGCGTTGAGGCAGGGCCGTATGGCTACACCTTC
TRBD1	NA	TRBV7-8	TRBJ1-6	CASSFRDRGSSPLHF	TGTGCCAGCAGCTTCCGGGACAGGGGGAGTTCACCCCTCCACTTT
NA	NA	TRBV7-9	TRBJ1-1	CASSPITQGISEAFF	TGTGCCAGCAGCCCCATCACACAGGGAATCTCTGAAGCTTTCTTT
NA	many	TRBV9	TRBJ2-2	CASSVPPGVSTGELFF	TGTGCCAGCAGCGTCCCACCCGGGGTTAGCACCGGGGAGCTGTTTTTT
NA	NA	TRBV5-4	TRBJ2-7	CASSRSGVGYEQYF	TGTGCCAGCAGCCGAAGCGGAGTGGGCTACGAGCAGTACTTC
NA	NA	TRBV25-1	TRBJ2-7	CASSDAKTVPGQYF	TGTGCCAGCAGTGACGCGAAGACCGTTCCGGGGCAGTACTTC
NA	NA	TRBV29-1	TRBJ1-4	CSVKTGRTNEKLFF	TGCAGCGTAAAAACAGGGCGAACTAATGAAAAACTGTTTTTT
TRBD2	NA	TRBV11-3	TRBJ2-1	CASSLEAGVNEQFF	TGTGCCAGCAGCTTAGAGGCGGGAGTAAATGAGCAGTTCTTC
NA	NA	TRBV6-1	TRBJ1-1	CASSEQAGVTEAFF	TGTGCCAGCAGTGAACAGGCAGGGGTCACTGAAGCTTTCTTT
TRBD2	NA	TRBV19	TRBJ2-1	CASTHSGKGGGNEQFF	TGTGCCAGTACCCATAGCGGGAAAGGAGGCGGCAATGAGCAGTTCTTC
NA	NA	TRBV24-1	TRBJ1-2	CATSDGGTGFGYTF	TGTGCCACCAGTGACGGAGGTACAGGGTTCGGCTACACCTTC
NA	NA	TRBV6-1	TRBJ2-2	CASSDRATGELFF	TGTGCCAGCAGTGACCGAGCCACCGGGGAGCTGTTTTTT
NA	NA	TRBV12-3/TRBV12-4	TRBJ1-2	CASSLSSDHGYTF	TGTGCCAGCAGTTTATCTAGCGACCATGGCTACACCTTC
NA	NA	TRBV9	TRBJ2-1	CASSARVNEQFF	TGTGCCAGCAGCGCGAGGGTGAATGAGCAGTTCTTC
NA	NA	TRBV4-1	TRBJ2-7	CASSQAQNSYEQYF	TGCGCCAGCAGCCAAGCGCAGAACTCCTACGAGCAGTACTTC
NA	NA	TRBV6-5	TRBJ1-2	CASSPRRAGYGYTF	TGTGCCAGCAGTCCCAGGCGGGCAGGATATGGCTACACCTTC
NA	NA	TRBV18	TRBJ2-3	CASSPPGSIADTQYF	TGTGCCAGCTCACCGCCCGGGTCAATCGCAGATACGCAGTATTTT
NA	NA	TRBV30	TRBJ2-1	CAWSPLAPPYNEQFF	TGTGCCTGGAGTCCACTAGCTCCTCCCTACAATGAGCAGTTCTTC
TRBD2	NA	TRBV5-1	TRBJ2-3	CASSLTSGGDSTDTQYF	TGCGCCAGCAGCTTGACTAGCGGGGGCGATAGCACAGATACGCAGTATTTT
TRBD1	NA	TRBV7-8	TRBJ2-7	CASSPRTGESVEQYF	TGTGCCAGCAGCCCTAGGACAGGGGAATCAGTCGAGCAGTACTTC
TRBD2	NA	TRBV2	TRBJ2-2	CASTTRAGGPGGELFF	TGTGCCAGCACTACCCGGGCGGGGGGGCCCGGCGGGGAGCTGTTTTTT
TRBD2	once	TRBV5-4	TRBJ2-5	CASSLGSSGGVETQYF	TGTGCCAGCAGCCTGGGGTCTAGCGGGGGGGTCGAGACCCAGTACTTC
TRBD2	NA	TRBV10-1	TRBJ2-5	CASSRGGGDTRETQYF	TGCGCCAGCAGCCGAGGCGGGGGGGACACCCGAGAGACCCAGTACTTC
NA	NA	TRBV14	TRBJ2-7	CASSLVDSKGQYF	TGTGCCAGCAGCCTGGTGGACAGCAAGGGGCAGTACTTC
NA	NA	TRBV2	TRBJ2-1	CASSGLLSGEQFF	TGTGCCAGCAGTGGGCTCCTTTCAGGTGAGCAGTTCTTC
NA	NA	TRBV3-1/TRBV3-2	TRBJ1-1	CASSQDLASVSEAFF	TGTGCCAGCAGCCAAGATCTGGCCAGCGTGTCTGAAGCTTTCTTT
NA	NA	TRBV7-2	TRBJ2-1	CASSLLAIAYNEQFF	TGTGCCAGCAGCTTACTAGCGATCGCCTACAATGAGCAGTTCTTC
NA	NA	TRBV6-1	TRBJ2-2	CASSDRNTGELFF	TGTGCCAGCAGTGACCGGAACACCGGGGAGCTGTTTTTT
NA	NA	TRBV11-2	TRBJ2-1	CASSLGGSFDNEQFF	TGTGCCAGCAGCTTAGGAGGTTCCTTCGACAATGAGCAGTTCTTC
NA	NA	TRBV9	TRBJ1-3	CASSPSGAGNTIYF	TGTGCCAGCAGCCCCTCAGGGGCTGGAAACACCATATATTTT
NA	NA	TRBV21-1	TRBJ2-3	CASFRDRGTDTQYF	TGTGCCAGCTTCCGGGACAGGGGCACAGATACGCAGTATTTT
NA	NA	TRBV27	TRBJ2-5	CASSAQGGETQYF	TGTGCCAGCAGTGCACAGGGTGGAGAGACCCAGTACTTC
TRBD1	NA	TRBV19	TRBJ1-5	CASTPMTGGSQPQHF	TGTGCCAGTACCCCTATGACAGGGGGAAGTCAGCCCCAGCATTTT
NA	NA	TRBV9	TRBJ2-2	CASSVDMGAGGELFF	TGTGCCAGCAGCGTAGATATGGGGGCGGGCGGGGAGCTGTTTTTT
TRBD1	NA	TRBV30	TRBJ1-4	CAWSRDRLNEKLFF	TGTGCCTGGAGCCGGGACAGACTTAATGAAAAACTGTTTTTT
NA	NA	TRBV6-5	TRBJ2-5	CAEGPQETQYF	TGTGCGGAGGGACCGCAAGAGACCCAGTACTTC
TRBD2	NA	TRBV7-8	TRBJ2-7	CASSSPGLAGVYEQYF	TGTGCCAGCAGCTCCCCCGGACTAGCGGGAGTATACGAGCAGTACTTC
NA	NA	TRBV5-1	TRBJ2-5	CASSPGANQETQYF	TGCGCCAGCAGCCCAGGGGCGAACCAAGAGACCCAGTACTTC
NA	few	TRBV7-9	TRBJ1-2	CASTQDNYGYTF	TGTGCCAGCACCCAGGATAACTATGGCTACACCTTC
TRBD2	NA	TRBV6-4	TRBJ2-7	CASSDKREGEPDPYEQYF	TGTGCCAGCAGTGACAAGCGGGAGGGTGAGCCTGATCCCTACGAGCAGTACTTC
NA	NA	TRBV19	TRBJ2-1	CASARRDNEQFF	TGTGCCAGTGCCCGGAGGGACAATGAGCAGTTCTTC
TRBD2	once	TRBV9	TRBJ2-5	CASSEAGAAQETQYF	TGTGCCAGCAGCGAGGCGGGAGCGGCGCAGGAGACCCAGTACTTC
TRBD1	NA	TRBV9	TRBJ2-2	CASSRDRGQNTGELFF	TGTGCCAGCAGCAGAGACAGGGGCCAGAACACCGGGGAGCTGTTTTTT
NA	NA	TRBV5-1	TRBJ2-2	CASSRQASGGELFF	TGCGCCAGCAGCAGACAGGCCTCCGGCGGGGAGCTGTTTTTT
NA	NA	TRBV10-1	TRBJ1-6	CASSRAVNSPLHF	TGCGCCAGCAGCCGAGCCGTTAATTCACCCCTCCACTTT
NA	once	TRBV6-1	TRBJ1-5	CASSERGNDQPQHF	TGTGCCAGCAGTGAAAGAGGGAACGATCAGCCCCAGCATTTT
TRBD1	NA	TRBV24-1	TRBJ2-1	CATRQGALPKNNEQFF	TGTGCCACAAGACAGGGGGCCTTACCGAAAAACAATGAGCAGTTCTTC
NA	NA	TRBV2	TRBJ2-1	CASRQQGTDEQFF	TGTGCCAGCAGACAACAGGGTACTGATGAGCAGTTCTTC
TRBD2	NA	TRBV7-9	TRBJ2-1	CASSLTSGGNNEQFF	TGTGCCAGCAGCTTGACTAGCGGGGGAAACAATGAGCAGTTCTTC
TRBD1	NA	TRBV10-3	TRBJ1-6	CAISDKGGDSPLHF	TGTGCCATCAGTGATAAAGGGGGCGATTCACCCCTCCACTTT
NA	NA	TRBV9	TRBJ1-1	CASSVEGDTEAFF	TGTGCCAGCAGCGTAGAAGGGGACACTGAAGCTTTCTTT
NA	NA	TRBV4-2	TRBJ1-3	CASSQADSGNTIYF	TGTGCCAGCAGCCAGGCCGACTCTGGAAACACCATATATTTT
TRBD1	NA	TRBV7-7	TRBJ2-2	CASSSGTVNTGELFF	TGTGCCAGCAGCTCAGGGACAGTAAACACCGGGGAGCTGTTTTTT
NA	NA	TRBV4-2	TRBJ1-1	CASSPVGVNTEAFF	TGTGCCAGCAGCCCAGTGGGAGTGAACACTGAAGCTTTCTTT
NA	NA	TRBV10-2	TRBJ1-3	CASRGGANTIYF	TGCGCCAGCAGAGGGGGGGCAAACACCATATATTTT
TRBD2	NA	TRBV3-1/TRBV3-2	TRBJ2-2	CASSGTAGGNGELFF	TGTGCCAGTTCCGGGACCGCGGGGGGTAACGGGGAGCTGTTTTTT